This T cell receptor beta chain appears in the sequencing data of a study of identical twins. General study results and limits: With abundant cord blood beta clonotypes, insertions were fewer; memory repertoires showed no such pattern.

Via MiXCR, TCRdb re-called the 5' RACE reads, giving one row per CDR3 protein. The table lists around 240,000 distinct CDR3 sequences, 5.5% to 7% of them singletons. Germline CDR1 SGHVS, CDR2 FQNEAQ. This CDR3 has 14 amino acids. Between the trimmed V and J ends, which lost 7 bases and 5 bases, there was a span of 18 bases. This clonotype was picked up many times. Its cognate antigen is unknown. This sample was also put to use in a study of yellow fever vaccine responses in identical twins. As reported in that work: Twins reportedly appeared to share part of their vaccine T cell response while keeping part individual.

V gene TRBV7-8 combines with J gene TRBJ2-7; D possibly corresponds to TRBD2 (6 bases). The source material was memory (CD45RO+) T cells sorted from blood. The clonotype was recovered from a young woman in good health. The CDR3 nucleotides are TGTGCCAGCACCTCCCTTCTAGCGAGCAACGAGCAGTACTTC. Translating gives CASTSLLASNEQYF.